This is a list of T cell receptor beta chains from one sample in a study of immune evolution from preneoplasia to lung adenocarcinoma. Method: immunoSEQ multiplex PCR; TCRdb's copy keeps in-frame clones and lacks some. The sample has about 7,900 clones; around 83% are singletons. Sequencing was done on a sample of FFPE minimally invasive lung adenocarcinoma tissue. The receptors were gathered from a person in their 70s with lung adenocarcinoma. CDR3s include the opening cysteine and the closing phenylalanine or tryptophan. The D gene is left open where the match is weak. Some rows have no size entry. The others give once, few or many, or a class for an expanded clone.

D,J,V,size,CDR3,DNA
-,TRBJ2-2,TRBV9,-,CASSAGTNTGELFF,TGTGCCAGCAGCGCGGGGACGAACACCGGGGAGCTGTTTTTT
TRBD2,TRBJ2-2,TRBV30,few,CAWSAGGSNTGELFF,TGTGCCTGGAGCGCGGGAGGCTCGAACACCGGGGAGCTGTTTTTT
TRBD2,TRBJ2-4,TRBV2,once,CASSETSSKVYF,TGTGCCAGCAGCGAGACTAGCTCCAAGGTATACTTC
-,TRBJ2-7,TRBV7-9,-,CASSLAGRRYEQYF,TGTGCCAGCAGCTTAGCTGGACGGAGGTACGAGCAGTACTTC
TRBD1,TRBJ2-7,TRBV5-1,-,CASFDRDRGTYEQYF,TGCGCCAGCTTCGACCGGGACAGGGGTACCTACGAGCAGTACTTC
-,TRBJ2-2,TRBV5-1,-,CASSSQGNTGELFF,TGCGCCAGCAGCTCACAGGGTAACACCGGGGAGCTGTTTTTT
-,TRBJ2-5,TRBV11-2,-,CASNLQGGETQYF,TGTGCCAGCAATCTACAAGGTGGGGAGACCCAGTACTTC
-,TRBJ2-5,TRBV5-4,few,CASSRSGGHQETQYF,TGTGCCAGCAGCCGTTCGGGGGGACATCAAGAGACCCAGTACTTC
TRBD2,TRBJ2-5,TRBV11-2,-,CASSLAPPGLDTQYF,TGTGCCAGCAGCTTAGCCCCCCCGGGACTAGACACCCAGTACTTC
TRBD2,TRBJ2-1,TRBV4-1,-,CASSQEPPLAEPYNEQFF,TGCGCCAGCAGCCAAGAACCCCCTCTAGCGGAGCCTTACAATGAGCAGTTCTTC
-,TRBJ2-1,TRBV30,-,CAWRRDNNEQFF,TGTGCCTGGAGAAGGGACAACAATGAGCAGTTCTTC
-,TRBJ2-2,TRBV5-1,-,CASSLDSVGELFF,TGCGCCAGCAGCTTGGATTCTGTCGGGGAGCTGTTTTTT
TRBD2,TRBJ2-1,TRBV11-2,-,CASGTLGLASQGQFF,TGTGCCAGCGGTACTTTGGGACTAGCATCCCAAGGCCAGTTCTTC
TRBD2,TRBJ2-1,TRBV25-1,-,CASSEGGASGYNEQFF,TGTGCCAGCAGTGAGGGTGGGGCTAGCGGCTACAATGAGCAGTTCTTC
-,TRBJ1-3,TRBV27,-,CASRFSLGNSGNTIYF,TGTGCCAGCAGGTTCTCGTTGGGAAACTCTGGAAACACCATATATTTT
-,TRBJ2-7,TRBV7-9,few,CASSSDSLEQYF,TGTGCCAGCAGCTCGGACTCCTTAGAGCAGTACTTC
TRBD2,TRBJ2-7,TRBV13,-,CASSLSPSGSKEQYF,TGTGCCAGCAGCTTAAGCCCTAGCGGGAGTAAAGAGCAGTACTTC
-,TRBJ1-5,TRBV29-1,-,CSVGQGLSQPQHF,TGCAGCGTGGGGCAGGGTCTTAGCCAGCCCCAGCATTTT
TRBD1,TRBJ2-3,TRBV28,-,CASSPSRDRGYTDTQYF,TGTGCCAGCAGTCCCAGCCGGGACAGGGGATACACAGATACGCAGTATTTT
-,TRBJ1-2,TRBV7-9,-,CASSSNYGYTF,TGTGCCAGCAGCTCCAACTATGGCTACACCTTC
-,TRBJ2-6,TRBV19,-,CASSIRLRAHSGANVLTF,TGTGCCAGTAGTATTAGGCTTAGAGCCCATTCTGGGGCCAACGTCCTGACTTTC
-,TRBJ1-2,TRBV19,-,CASSIDHRNYGYTF,TGTGCCAGTAGTATAGATCACAGAAACTATGGCTACACCTTC
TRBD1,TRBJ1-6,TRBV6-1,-,CASGQGMGSPLHF,TGTGCCAGTGGACAGGGAATGGGCTCACCCCTCCACTTT
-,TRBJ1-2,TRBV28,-,CASSLPPGNPYGYTF,TGTGCCAGCAGTTTACCCCCAGGCAACCCGTATGGCTACACCTTC
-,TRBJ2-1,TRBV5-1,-,CASYGAGRYNEQFF,TGCGCCAGTTATGGGGCGGGCCGCTACAATGAGCAGTTCTTC
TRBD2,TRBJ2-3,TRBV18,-,CASSQQRGGPRDTQYF,TGTGCCAGCTCACAACAGCGGGGGGGACCCCGAGATACGCAGTATTTT
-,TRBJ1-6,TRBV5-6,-,CASSLGDLHPSSYNSPLHF,TGTGCCAGCAGCTTGGGGGATCTCCATCCTAGCTCCTATAATTCACCCCTCCACTTT
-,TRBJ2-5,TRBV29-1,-,CSVGRNMGETQYF,TGCAGCGTTGGACGGAACATGGGGGAGACCCAGTACTTC
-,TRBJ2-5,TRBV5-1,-,CASSSSGTSETQYF,TGCGCCAGCAGCTCATCGGGGACGTCGGAGACCCAGTACTTC
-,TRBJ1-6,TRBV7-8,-,CASRRGREPYNSPLHF,TGTGCCAGCAGGAGGGGCAGGGAGCCCTATAATTCACCCCTCCACTTT
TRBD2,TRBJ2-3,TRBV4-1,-,CASSHHPGLAGLSTDTQYF,TGCGCCAGCAGCCATCACCCGGGACTAGCGGGCCTTAGCACAGATACGCAGTATTTT
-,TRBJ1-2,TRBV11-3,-,CASSQSGLGYTF,TGTGCCAGCAGCCAGTCGGGCCTCGGCTACACCTTC
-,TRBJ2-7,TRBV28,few,CASRPGGGRYEQYF,TGTGCCAGCAGGCCAGGGGGAGGAAGGTACGAGCAGTACTTC
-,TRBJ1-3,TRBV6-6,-,CATTNSGNTIYF,TGTGCCACCACAAACTCTGGAAACACCATATATTTT
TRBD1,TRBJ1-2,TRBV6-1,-,CASSRGTGDYGYTF,TGTGCCAGCAGTCGGGGGACAGGGGACTATGGCTACACCTTC
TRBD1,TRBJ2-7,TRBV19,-,CASMGQSSYEQYF,TGTGCCAGTATGGGACAGAGCTCCTACGAGCAGTACTTC
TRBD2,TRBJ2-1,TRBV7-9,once,CASSLASSGVVEQFF,TGTGCCAGCAGCTTAGCGTCTAGCGGGGTTGTTGAGCAGTTCTTC
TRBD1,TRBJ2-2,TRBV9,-,CASSRDRANTGELFF,TGTGCCAGCAGCCGAGACAGGGCGAACACCGGGGAGCTGTTTTTT
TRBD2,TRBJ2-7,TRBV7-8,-,CASSLGEMGRGAYEQYF,TGTGCCAGCAGCTTGGGGGAAATGGGGCGGGGGGCCTACGAGCAGTACTTC
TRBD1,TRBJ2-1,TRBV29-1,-,CSVSEQGNNEQFF,TGCAGCGTTTCTGAACAGGGGAACAATGAGCAGTTCTTC
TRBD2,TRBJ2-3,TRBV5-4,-,CASSLALSGGEGDTQYF,TGTGCCAGCAGCTTGGCCCTTAGCGGGGGGGAGGGAGATACGCAGTATTTT
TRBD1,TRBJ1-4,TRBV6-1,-,CASSALGQGSNEKLFF,TGTGCCAGCAGTGCACTTGGACAGGGGTCTAATGAAAAACTGTTTTTT
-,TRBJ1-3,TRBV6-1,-,CASSDDILISGNTIYF,TGTGCCAGCAGTGACGACATTTTAATTTCTGGAAACACCATATATTTT
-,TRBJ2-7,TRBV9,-,CASSKRGGGEQYF,TGTGCCAGCAGCAAACGGGGAGGGGGCGAGCAGTACTTC
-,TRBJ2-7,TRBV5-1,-,CASSLGAEFEQYF,TGCGCCAGCAGCTTGGGGGCGGAGTTCGAGCAGTACTTC
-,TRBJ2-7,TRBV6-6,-,CASGTYEQYF,TGTGCCAGCGGCACCTACGAGCAGTACTTC
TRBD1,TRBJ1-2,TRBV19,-,CASSPRDRGKGTYGYTF,TGTGCCAGTAGTCCCCGGGACAGGGGGAAAGGAACCTATGGCTACACCTTC
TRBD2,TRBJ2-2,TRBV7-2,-,CASSLAGLAGVVRGSGELFF,TGTGCCAGCAGCTTAGCCGGACTAGCGGGAGTAGTTCGAGGGTCCGGGGAGCTGTTTTTT
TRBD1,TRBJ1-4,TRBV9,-,CASSVYGTGLGGNEKLFF,TGTGCCAGCAGCGTTTATGGGACAGGGTTGGGGGGTAATGAAAAACTGTTTTTT
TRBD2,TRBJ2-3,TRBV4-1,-,CASSQDEVLAGGTDTQYF,TGCGCCAGCAGCCAAGACGAGGTGCTAGCGGGGGGTACAGATACGCAGTATTTT
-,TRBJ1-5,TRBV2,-,CASSLNSNQPQHF,TGTGCCAGCAGCCTAAATAGCAATCAGCCCCAGCATTTT
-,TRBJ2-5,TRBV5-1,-,CASSSWGAEETQYF,TGCGCCAGCAGCTCGTGGGGGGCAGAAGAGACCCAGTACTTC
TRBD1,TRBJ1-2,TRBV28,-,CASSAAGTGRYGYTF,TGTGCCAGCAGTGCTGCCGGGACAGGGAGATATGGCTACACCTTC